The rows below give T cell receptor beta chains drawn from one sample of a study of T cells in Graves' hyperthyroidism and ophthalmopathy. From the multiplex PCR reads, TCRdb called clonotypes with MiXCR, one entry per CDR3 protein. The sample includes 400,000 to 550,000 distinct CDR3 sequences, less than 25% of them seen just once. What was sequenced was blood. Source of these receptors: a woman younger than 45 with Graves' ophthalmopathy. Both conserved end residues are part of each CDR3. The D gene is left open where the match is weak. Only part of the rows carry a size: once, few, many, or a class if the clone is expanded.

NA	TRBV18	TRBJ2-7	TRBD2	TGTGCCAGCTCACCGGGCGGGAGTGGGGACGAGCAGTACTTC	CASSPGGSGDEQYF
NA	TRBV28	TRBJ1-5	NA	TGTGCCAGCAGAAAAACGGGTCAGCCCCAGCATTTT	CASRKTGQPQHF
many	TRBV6-1	TRBJ2-6	NA	TGTGCCAGCAGTGAGGGCTCTGGGGCCAACGTCCTGACTTTC	CASSEGSGANVLTF
many	TRBV5-1	TRBJ1-1	NA	TGCGCCAGCAGCTTGGATCCGGGGAACACTGAAGCTTTCTTT	CASSLDPGNTEAFF
many	TRBV20-1	TRBJ2-7	TRBD1	TGCAGTGCTTTAACCCGGGACAGCTACGAGCAGTACTTC	CSALTRDSYEQYF
NA	TRBV20-1	TRBJ2-5	TRBD2	TGCAGTGCTAGAGATTTGCTAGCGGGAGAGAGAGAGACCCAGTACTTC	CSARDLLAGERETQYF
NA	TRBV30	TRBJ2-5	TRBD1	TGTGCCGGACAGGGAGGATTGGGAGAGACCCAGTACTTC	CAGQGGLGETQYF
many	TRBV18	TRBJ1-2	NA	TGTGCCAGCTCACGGCAGGAGGGGCCTGGCTATGGCTACACCTTC	CASSRQEGPGYGYTF
many	TRBV20-1	TRBJ1-2	NA	TGCAGTGCTAGAGATGAAAGGGGGAATGGCTACACCTTC	CSARDERGNGYTF
many	TRBV6-1	TRBJ2-5	TRBD2	TGTGCCAGCAGGCAAAGCTTCGGACTAGTTGGGCAAGAGACCCAGTACTTC	CASRQSFGLVGQETQYF
many	TRBV27	TRBJ2-5	NA	TGTGCCAGCAGTTCCCCCCAACTGGGAGGCGAGACCCAGTACTTC	CASSSPQLGGETQYF
NA	TRBV28	TRBJ1-2	TRBD1	TGTGCCAGCAGTTCATCGGGACAGGGCCTCTCTGACACCTTC	CASSSSGQGLSDTF
few	TRBV9	TRBJ2-5	NA	TGTGCCAGCAGCGTGAGGGGGGGGGGCTTTGTGGAGACCCAGTACTTC	CASSVRGGGFVETQYF
many	TRBV29-1	TRBJ2-7	TRBD1	TGCAGCGTTGAGCTCGGGACAGGGGATTCGGCCTACGAGCAGTACTTC	CSVELGTGDSAYEQYF
many	TRBV9	TRBJ2-2	NA	TGTGCCAGCAGCGTAGTTGACGGGGAGCTGTTTTTT	CASSVVDGELFF
few	TRBV10-2	TRBJ1-3	NA	TGCGCCAGCACCCCGGGGGCATACTCCTCTGGAAACACCATATATTTT	CASTPGAYSSGNTIYF
NA	TRBV4-1	TRBJ2-7	NA	TGCGCCAGCAGCCAGATCCCCGGGGCGGGGAGCTCCTACGAGCAGTACTTC	CASSQIPGAGSSYEQYF
NA	TRBV4-1	TRBJ2-3	NA	TGCGCCAGCAGCCAAGAGCGACGGCGGGGGCTTAGCACAGATACGCAGTATTTT	CASSQERRRGLSTDTQYF
many	TRBV6-2/TRBV6-3	TRBJ1-2	NA	TGTGCCAGCAGACGCACAGGGAACAACTATGGCTACACCTTC	CASRRTGNNYGYTF
many	TRBV4-3	TRBJ1-3	NA	TGCGCCAGCAGCCACCGGCCCCGGGGGGTGAACTCTGGAAACACCATATATTTT	CASSHRPRGVNSGNTIYF
NA	TRBV28	TRBJ2-7	TRBD1	TGTGCCAGCAGTTTGAGCGGGACAGGGGGCTTTTACGAGCAGTACTTC	CASSLSGTGGFYEQYF
NA	TRBV5-1	TRBJ1-1	NA	TGCGCCAGCAGCTTAACGACAGCAATGAACACTGAAGCTTTCTTT	CASSLTTAMNTEAFF